Listed below are T cell receptor beta chains from one sample, sequenced in a study of beta chain features in type 1 diabetes. The data were produced by immunoSEQ multiplex PCR, yet TCRdb's version contains in-frame clones alone and is incomplete. The sample consists of hundreds of thousands of clones, around an eighth of them appearing once. Sequencing was done on a sample of naive CD4+ T cells from blood. The receptors were sampled from a man aged 18-30 years with type 1 diabetes. Each CDR3 is given with its conserved first and last residue. D genes are given only for firm matches. Rows give clone size only sometimes, using once, few, many, or a class for an expanded clone.

>TRBJ1-2|NA|few|TRBV21-1
CASSKEYDYGYTF
TGTGCCAGCAGCAAGGAATACGACTATGGCTACACCTTC
>TRBJ2-5|NA|few|TRBV5-1
CASSLLQENQETQYF
TGCGCCAGCAGCTTATTACAGGAGAACCAAGAGACCCAGTACTTC
>TRBJ2-1|NA|few|TRBV19
CASSIDLRAVAYNEQFF
TGTGCCAGTAGTATAGATCTCCGAGCGGTGGCCTACAATGAGCAGTTCTTC
>TRBJ2-7|NA|NA|TRBV6-1
CASSAGGPYEQYF
TGTGCCAGCAGTGCCGGGGGGCCGTACGAGCAGTACTTC
>TRBJ2-3|NA|few|TRBV18
CASSPVLLADTQYF
TGTGCCAGCTCACCAGTGTTGCTAGCGGATACGCAGTATTTT
>TRBJ2-3|NA|NA|TRBV28
CASSWARAPTDTQYF
TGTGCCAGCAGTTGGGCGAGGGCGCCTACAGATACGCAGTATTTT
>TRBJ1-2|TRBD1|few|TRBV10-1
CASSEDRVGYTF
TGCGCCAGCAGTGAGGACAGGGTCGGCTACACCTTC
>TRBJ2-3|NA|NA|TRBV18
CASSPPGTTDQYF
TGTGCCAGCTCACCACCGGGAACTACGGACCAGTATTTT
>TRBJ2-6|NA|NA|TRBV13
CASRSRGANVLTF
TGTGCCAGCAGGAGCAGGGGGGCCAACGTCCTGACTTTC
>TRBJ1-1|NA|NA|TRBV29-1
CSVEGRFVTEAFF
TGCAGCGTTGAGGGCAGGTTTGTTACTGAAGCTTTCTTT
>TRBJ1-4|NA|NA|TRBV30
CAWGLGANEKLFF
TGTGCCTGGGGATTGGGGGCTAATGAAAAACTGTTTTTT
>TRBJ1-4|NA|few|TRBV10-3
CAISEDGSNEKLFF
TGTGCCATCAGTGAGGACGGCTCTAATGAAAAACTGTTTTTT
>TRBJ1-1|NA|few|TRBV14
CASSDDRPSPMNTEAFF
TGTGCCAGCAGTGACGACAGGCCTTCCCCTATGAACACTGAAGCTTTCTTT
>TRBJ1-1|NA|NA|TRBV20-1
CSVGNTEAFF
TGCAGCGTGGGGAACACTGAAGCTTTCTTT
>TRBJ1-1|NA|few|TRBV18
CASSLTPIRGWRTEAFF
TGTGCCAGCTCACTAACCCCGATCAGGGGTTGGAGAACTGAAGCTTTCTTT
>TRBJ1-1|NA|few|TRBV18
CASSADSSGTEAFF
TGTGCCAGCTCAGCCGACTCCTCGGGTACTGAAGCTTTCTTT
>TRBJ2-5|NA|NA|TRBV2
CASSEGATSKTQYF
TGTGCCAGCAGTGAAGGAGCGACGTCGAAGACCCAGTACTTC
>TRBJ1-1|NA|few|TRBV28
CASKPGSVLNTEAFF
TGTGCCAGCAAACCGGGCTCGGTTCTGAACACTGAAGCTTTCTTT
>TRBJ2-2|NA|few|TRBV21-1
CASSKGPLKESRELFF
TGTGCCAGCAGCAAAGGGCCGCTCAAAGAGTCGCGGGAGCTGTTTTTT
>TRBJ1-1|NA|few|TRBV30
CAWSVLGVGTEAFF
TGTGCCTGGAGTGTACTTGGCGTTGGCACTGAAGCTTTCTTT
>TRBJ2-1|TRBD2|few|TRBV4-1
CASSPSGGVWDEQFF
TGCGCCAGCAGTCCTAGCGGGGGGGTCTGGGATGAGCAGTTCTTC
>TRBJ2-7|NA|NA|TRBV5-6
CASRSGTYEQYF
TGTGCCAGCAGGTCAGGGACCTACGAGCAGTACTTC
>TRBJ1-6|NA|NA|TRBV7-2
CASSSRASDNSPLHF
TGTGCCAGCAGCTCACGGGCCTCAGATAATTCACCCCTCCACTTT
>TRBJ2-1|NA|few|TRBV6-1
CASSERGRNNEQFF
TGTGCCAGCAGTGAAAGGGGTAGGAACAATGAGCAGTTCTTC
>TRBJ1-5|NA|NA|TRBV28
CASSLYSTVSNQPQHF
TGTGCCAGCAGTTTATACTCAACGGTTAGCAATCAGCCCCAGCATTTT